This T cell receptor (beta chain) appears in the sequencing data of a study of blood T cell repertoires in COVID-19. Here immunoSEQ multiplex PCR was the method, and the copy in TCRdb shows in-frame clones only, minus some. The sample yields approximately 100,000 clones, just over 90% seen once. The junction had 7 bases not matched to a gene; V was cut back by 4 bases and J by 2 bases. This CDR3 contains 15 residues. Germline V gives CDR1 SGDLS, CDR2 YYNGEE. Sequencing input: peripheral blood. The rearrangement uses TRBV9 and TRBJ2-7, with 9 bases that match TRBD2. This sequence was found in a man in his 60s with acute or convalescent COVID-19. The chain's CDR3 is CASSPKASGTYEQYF. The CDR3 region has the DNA TGTGCCAGCAGCCCCAAGGCTAGCGGGACCTACGAGCAGTACTTC.